The present T cell receptor beta chain was sequenced within a study of beta chain features in type 1 diabetes. Findings and caveats of the study: Moderate but significant shortening of TCRB CDR3s was recorded in all four CD4+ subsets from Type 1 diabetes patients. Possibly, sequencing cDNA over-represented cells that had high TCR expression levels.

Of note for this clone: What it recognizes is unknown.

All of the isolated RNA was reverse transcribed, so expressed TCRB transcripts were sequenced. Clones were sequenced by immunoSEQ multiplex PCR, and TCRdb holds only the in-frame ones, with some missing. The sample consists of about 41,000 clones, over 50% of them appearing once. Sorting gave populations that all exceeded 95% purity. This CDR3 is built from 14 residues. Trimming removed 6 bases at V and 4 bases at J, with 13 bases between. Per the germline V gene, CDR1 is MDHEN and CDR2 is SYDVKM. V is TRBV28 and J is TRBJ1-3; D call uncertain. The clonotype originates from a man between 25 and 39 years old with type 1 diabetes. Some clones in this sample may be carry-over from other donors' samples. Sequenced: Tregs from blood. As DNA, the CDR3 is TGTGCCAGCAGCGTGGGCCCGGGAGGAAACACCATATATTTT. It translates to CASSVGPGGNTIYF.